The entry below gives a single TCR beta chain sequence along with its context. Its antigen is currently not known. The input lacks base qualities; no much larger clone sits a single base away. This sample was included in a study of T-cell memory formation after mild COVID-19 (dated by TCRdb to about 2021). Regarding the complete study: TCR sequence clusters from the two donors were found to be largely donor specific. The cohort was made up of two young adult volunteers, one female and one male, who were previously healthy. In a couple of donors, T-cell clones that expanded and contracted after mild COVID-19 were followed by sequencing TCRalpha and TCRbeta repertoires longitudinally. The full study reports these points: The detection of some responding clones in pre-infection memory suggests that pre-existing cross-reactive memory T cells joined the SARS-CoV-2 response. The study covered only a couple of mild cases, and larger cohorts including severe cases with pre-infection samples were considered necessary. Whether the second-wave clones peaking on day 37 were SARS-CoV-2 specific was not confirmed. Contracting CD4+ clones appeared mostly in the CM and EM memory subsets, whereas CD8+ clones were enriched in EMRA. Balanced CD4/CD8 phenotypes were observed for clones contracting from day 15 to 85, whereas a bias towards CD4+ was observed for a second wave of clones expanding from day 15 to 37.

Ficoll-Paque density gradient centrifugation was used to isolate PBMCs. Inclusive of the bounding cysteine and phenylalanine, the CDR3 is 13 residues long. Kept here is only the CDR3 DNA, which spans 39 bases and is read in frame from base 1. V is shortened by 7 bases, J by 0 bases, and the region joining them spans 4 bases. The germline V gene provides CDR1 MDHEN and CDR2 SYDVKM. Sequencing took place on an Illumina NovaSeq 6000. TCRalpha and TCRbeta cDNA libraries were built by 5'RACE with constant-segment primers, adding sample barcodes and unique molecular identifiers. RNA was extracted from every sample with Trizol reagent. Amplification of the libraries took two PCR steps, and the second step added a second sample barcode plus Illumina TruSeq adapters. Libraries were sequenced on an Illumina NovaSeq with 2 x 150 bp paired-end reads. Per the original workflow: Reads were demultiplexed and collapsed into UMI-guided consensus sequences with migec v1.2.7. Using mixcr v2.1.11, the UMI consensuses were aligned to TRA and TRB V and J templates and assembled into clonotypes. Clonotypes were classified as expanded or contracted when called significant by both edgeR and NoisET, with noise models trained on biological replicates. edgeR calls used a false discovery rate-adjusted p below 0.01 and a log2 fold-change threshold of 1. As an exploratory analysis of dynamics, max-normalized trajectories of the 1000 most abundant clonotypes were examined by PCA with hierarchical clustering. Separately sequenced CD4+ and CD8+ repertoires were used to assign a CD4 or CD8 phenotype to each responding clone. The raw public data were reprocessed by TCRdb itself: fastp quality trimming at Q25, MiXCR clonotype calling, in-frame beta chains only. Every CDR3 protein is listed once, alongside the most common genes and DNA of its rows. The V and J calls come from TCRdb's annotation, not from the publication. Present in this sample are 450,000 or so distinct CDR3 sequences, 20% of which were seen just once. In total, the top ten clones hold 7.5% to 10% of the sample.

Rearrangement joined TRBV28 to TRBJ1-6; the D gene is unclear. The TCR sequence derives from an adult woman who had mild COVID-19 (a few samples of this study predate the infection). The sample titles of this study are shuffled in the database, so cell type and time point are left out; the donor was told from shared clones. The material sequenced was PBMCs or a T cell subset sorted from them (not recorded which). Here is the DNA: TGTGCCAGCACATCCTCCTATAATTCACCCCTCCACTTT. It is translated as CASTSSYNSPLHF.